The next 24 T cell receptor beta chains were all read from a single sample in a study of blood T cell repertoires in COVID-19 (dated by TCRdb to 2020 to 2021). Libraries were built with the immunoSEQ multiplex PCR assay. TCRdb limited this immuneACCESS table to in-frame rearrangements with V and J called. A share of clones is missing; checked studies link under half to unresolved V genes, and the rest is unexplained. This sample gives 130,000 to 150,000 clones in total; approximately 80% of them show up just once. Approximately 10% of the sample lies in the top ten. The sequencing sample was made of peripheral blood. The receptor set was obtained from a man in his sixties with active or convalescent COVID-19.

The chain recombines TRBV16 with TRBJ2-7; D remains unclear. Per germline, CDR1 KGHSY and CDR2 FQNENV. Trimming pared 1 base from V and 3 bases from J, leaving 10 bases between. CDR3 length equals 14 residues. The CDR3 spells CASSQFDGYYEQYV. The CDR3 DNA is TGTGCCAGCAGCCAATTCGACGGGTACTACGAGCAGTACGTC.

A note on this clone: Other DNA sequences within the sample encode an identical CDR3. CDR3 protein: CASSFQTNTGELFF. CDR3 DNA: TGTGCCAGCAGCTTCCAGACGAACACCGGGGAGCTGTTTTTT. The V and J genes are TRBV5-8 and TRBJ2-2; D is unclear. CDR1 SGHTS and CDR2 YDEGEE come from the germline V gene. Trimming stripped 2 bases from V and 0 bases from J, with 5 bases between. This CDR3 is 14 amino acids long.

This chain links TRBV5-5 with TRBJ2-1; D is perhaps TRBD1 (6 bases). This CDR3 has 16 amino acids. The V gene lost 3 bases and the J gene lost 2 bases, with 15 bases spanning the gap. Per germline, CDR1 SGHKS and CDR2 YYEKEE (reference sequence). The CDR3 region is CASSYPGTRTYNEQFF. The CDR3 region has the DNA TGTGCCAGCAGCTACCCCGGGACACGAACCTACAATGAGCAGTTCTTC.

The chain has TRBV27 and TRBJ1-1; D is possibly TRBD1 (5 bases). The CDR3 covers 13 residues. Germline lookup yields CDR1 MNHEY and CDR2 SMNVEV (reference sequence). The V gene lost 2 bases and the J gene lost 3 bases, with 7 bases spanning the gap. The CDR3 loop is CASSLGHHTEAFF. The CDR3 region has the DNA TGTGCCAGCAGTTTAGGACACCACACTGAAGCTTTCTTT.

The V and J genes are TRBV2 and TRBJ1-5; tentatively, D is TRBD1 (6 bases). The CDR3 loop spans 13 amino acids. CDR1 and CDR2 (germline): SNHLY, FYNNEI. The V end lost 8 bases, the J end lost 9 bases, and 17 bases lay between the germline ends. CDR3 DNA: TGTGCCAGCGGAAAGGGGGACGTTTTGCCCCAGCATTTT. Its translation: CASGKGDVLPQHF.

V is TRBV20-1 and J is TRBJ1-2; D not certain. The CDR3 loop spans 11 amino acids. CDR1 is DFQATT and CDR2 is SNEGSKA in the germline V gene (reference sequence). Trimming shortened V by 0 bases and J by 5 bases, and 4 bases separated the two germline ends. Here the CDR3 DNA reads TGCAGTGCTAGAGATCGTTATGGCTACACCTTC. Its protein is CSARDRYGYTF.

The chain employs TRBV5-8 and TRBJ2-1, with TRBD1 matching 11 bases. The J segment lost 8 bases and the V segment lost 4 bases, leaving 5 bases of the junction unmatched. The CDR3 spans 14 residues. The germline V gene encodes CDR1 SGHTS and CDR2 YDEGEE. CDR3 sequence reads: CASSVGQGVDEQFF. The CDR3 nucleotides are TGTGCCAGCAGCGTGGGACAGGGGGTTGATGAGCAGTTCTTC.

This chain uses TRBV25-1 with TRBJ1-1; D gene unclear. The CDR3 loop spans 12 amino acids. Trimming cost V 3 bases and J 3 bases, with 5 bases left between them. Germline V gene data show CDR1 as MGHDK and CDR2 as SYGVNS. DNA for the CDR3: TGTGCCAGCAGTGATCTCGACACTGAAGCTTTCTTT. It translates to CASSDLDTEAFF.

The V and J genes are TRBV24-1 and TRBJ1-1, with TRBD1 as a possible D gene (5 bases). V shed 4 bases and J shed 7 bases, with 12 bases lying between them. This CDR3 contains 13 residues. Germline V CDR1 and CDR2: KGHDR, SFDVKD. The CDR3 reads CATSDPDRFEAFF. The CDR3 DNA reads as TGTGCCACCAGTGACCCTGACAGATTTGAAGCTTTCTTT.

This clone was observed a handful of times. This chain joins TRBV29-1 and TRBJ1-5; 7 bases are shared with TRBD1. The CDR3 contains 13 residues. Germline V gives CDR1 SQVTM, CDR2 ANQGSEA. V lost 6 bases to trimming and J lost 4 bases; unmatched junction nucleotides: 6. Here the CDR3 reads CSVVDRANQPQHF. The CDR3 DNA sequence: TGCAGCGTCGTTGACAGGGCAAATCAGCCCCAGCATTTT.

V and J are TRBV7-9 and TRBJ1-1; 8 positions match TRBD1. The CDR3 has 15 amino acids. V dropped 5 bases and J dropped 1; count of bases not matched to a gene: 6. CDR1 is SEHNR and CDR2 is FQNEAQ in the germline V gene (reference sequence). CDR3 residues: CASSEPGTGNTEAFF. CDR3 nucleotides: TGTGCCAGCAGCGAACCCGGGACAGGGAACACTGAAGCTTTCTTT.

The V gene is TRBV5-4, the J gene TRBJ2-7; a weak D match, TRBD2 (6 bases). Trimming removed 4 bases from V and 2 bases from J, with 16 bases in between. CDR1 and CDR2 (germline): SGHNT, YYREEE (reference sequence). This CDR3 spans 15 amino acids. CDR3 protein: CASSRGPPGAYEQYF. The CDR3 DNA is TGTGCCAGCAGCAGGGGACCGCCGGGGGCCTACGAGCAGTACTTC.

The chain recombines TRBV29-1 with TRBJ2-1, with a weak D call TRBD2 (5 bases). The CDR3 runs 11 residues. Per germline, CDR1 SQVTM and CDR2 ANQGSEA. Trimming shortened V by 2 bases and J by 10 bases, and 9 bases separated the two germline ends. As DNA, the CDR3 is TGCAGCGTTGAATCTAGCAGGGAGCAGTTCTTC. Translation gives CSVESSREQFF.

The chain joins TRBV4-1 to TRBJ1-2; TRBD1 agrees at 7 bases. In germline, CDR1 is MGHRA, CDR2 YSYEKL. CDR3 length: 15 residues. J lost 4 bases, V lost 0 bases, and 5 bases had no gene match. The CDR3: CASSQEEGAIYGYTF. CDR3 DNA: TGCGCCAGCAGCCAAGAGGAGGGGGCCATCTATGGCTACACCTTC.

The chain employs TRBV5-4 and TRBJ1-1; D not resolved. The CDR3 runs to 13 residues. The germline V gene has CDR1 SGHNT and CDR2 YYREEE (reference sequence). The ends were cut back, 4 bases at V and 5 bases at J, with 12 bases in the middle. CDR3: CASSAPPGTEAFF. CDR3 nucleotide sequence: TGTGCCAGCAGCGCCCCGCCGGGGACTGAAGCTTTCTTT.

The V call is TRBV24-1, the J call TRBJ2-1; D not resolved. Trimming took 2 bases from V and 0 from J, leaving 16 bases between them. Germline V CDR1 and CDR2: KGHDR, SFDVKD. The CDR3 totals 18 residues. The CDR3 DNA sequence: TGTGCCACCAGTGATTCCCGCCCGAGAGGCGGCTCCTACAATGAGCAGTTCTTC. Its protein product is CATSDSRPRGGSYNEQFF.

J is TRBJ1-2 and V is TRBV7-2; D is possibly TRBD1 (5 bases). CDR3 size: 16 residues. Germline-derived CDR1 and CDR2 are SGHTA and FQGNSA. V was shortened by 5 bases and J by 5 bases, with 21 bases between the two germline ends. This CDR3 reads CASSPQSLDIGYGYTF. The CDR3 bases are TGTGCCAGCAGCCCCCAGAGCCTGGACATCGGTTATGGCTACACCTTC.

The chain has TRBV21-1 and TRBJ2-7; no check of the table's D call, TRBD1, against the DNA was made. TRBV21-1 counts as a pseudogene. The CDR3 contains 21 residues. CDR3 region: CASSKVGTGLVRTFGSYEQYV. The CDR3 nucleotides read TGTGCCAGCAGCAAGGTCGGGACAGGGCTGGTTCGTACGTTCGGGTCCTACGAGCAGTACGTC.

CDR3 DNA sequence: TGTGCCAGCGGGTACAGGGGGCAAGGGGATGGCTACACCTTC. Its protein product is CASGYRGQGDGYTF. The rearrangement joins TRBV28 to TRBJ1-2; the match to TRBD1 covers 9 bases. Trimming took 8 bases from V and 6 from J; bases not matched to a gene: 10. Looked up from germline, CDR1 is MDHEN and CDR2 is SYDVKM. CDR3 length equals 14 residues.

The table lists this clone with a count of one. This chain connects TRBV7-9 to TRBJ2-1; TRBD2 aligns across 8 bases. From germline, CDR1 is SEHNR and CDR2 FQNEAQ (reference sequence). V lost 5 bases to trimming and J lost 2 bases; unmatched junction nucleotides: 20. This CDR3 is 20 amino acids long. The CDR3 protein is CASSRLHSGTNIITYNEQFF. DNA of the CDR3: TGTGCCAGCAGCAGACTTCATAGCGGGACGAACATAATAACCTACAATGAGCAGTTCTTC.

The chain combines TRBV19 with TRBJ1-5; D is uncertain. The CDR3 runs 13 residues. Trimming shortened V by 2 bases and J by 4 bases, and 6 bases separated the two germline ends. CDR1 LNHDA and CDR2 SQIVND come from the germline V gene (reference sequence). The CDR3 DNA reads TGTGCCAGTAGTATACGAGGAAATCAGCCCCAGCATTTT. This gives the protein CASSIRGNQPQHF.

The rearrangement links TRBV13 to TRBJ2-3, with 10 bases identical to TRBD2. Germline V gene lookup returns CDR1 PRHDT and CDR2 FYEKMQ (reference sequence). The V gene end was trimmed by 5 bases and the J gene end by 6 bases; junction bases not matched to a gene: 8. This CDR3 spans 15 amino acids. CDR3 in DNA: TGTGCCAGCAGCAGCGGGGGGGCCCGTGGGGATACGCAGTATTTT. Its translation: CASSSGGARGDTQYF.

CDR3 amino acids: CASSPRNTGELFF. In nucleotides, the CDR3 is TGTGCCAGCAGCCCTAGGAACACCGGGGAGCTGTTTTTT. This sequence joins TRBV7-8 and TRBJ2-2; D gene unclear. V was cut by 5 bases and J by 1 base, with 5 bases left in between. Per the germline V gene, CDR1 is SGHVS and CDR2 is FQNEAQ. This CDR3 has 13 amino acids. Variable domain in full (rest from reference TRBV7-8 and TRBJ2-2): GAGVSQSPRYKVAKRGQDVALRCDPISGHVSLFWYQQALGQGPEFLTYFQNEAQLDKSGLPSDRFFAERPEGSVSTLKIQRTQQEDSAVYLCASSPRNTGELFFGEGSRLTVL.

The V gene is TRBV4-3, the J gene TRBJ2-3; 8 nucleotides match TRBD1. CDR3 length equals 15 residues. Germline V gene sequence: CDR1 LGHNA, CDR2 YSLEER. With 0 bases clipped from V and 3 bases from J, the junction kept 2 bases outside the gene matches. The CDR3 bases are TGCGCCAGCAGCCAAGAGGGGACAGGAACAGATACGCAGTATTTT. Amino acids: CASSQEGTGTDTQYF.